This entry is about one T cell receptor (beta chain). Its antigen remains unknown. Surgeons resected thymus tissue during corrective heart surgery. Only in-frame clones appear in the TCRdb table, and some are missing; sequencing was by immunoSEQ multiplex PCR. The sample records some 78,000 clones, just over 95% being singletons. This sample was taken from a study of human thymus T cells. Study-wide points: V and J genes seemed to be used with bias in thymic and blood repertoires.

V dropped 3 bases and J dropped 0; count of bases not matched to a gene: 17. This CDR3 is built from 21 residues. Germline V gene sequence: CDR1 KGHSH, CDR2 LQKENI. The clonotype comes from a boy in the first two years of life with a congenital heart defect but otherwise immunologically healthy. The chain is built from TRBV18 and TRBJ2-7; TRBD2 matches at 13 bases. Material for sequencing was thymus tissue. CDR3 region: CASSPPGGTSGTPQGSYEQYF. The CDR3 DNA reads as TGTGCCAGCTCACCCCCCGGGGGGACTAGCGGGACACCGCAGGGCTCCTACGAGCAGTACTTC.